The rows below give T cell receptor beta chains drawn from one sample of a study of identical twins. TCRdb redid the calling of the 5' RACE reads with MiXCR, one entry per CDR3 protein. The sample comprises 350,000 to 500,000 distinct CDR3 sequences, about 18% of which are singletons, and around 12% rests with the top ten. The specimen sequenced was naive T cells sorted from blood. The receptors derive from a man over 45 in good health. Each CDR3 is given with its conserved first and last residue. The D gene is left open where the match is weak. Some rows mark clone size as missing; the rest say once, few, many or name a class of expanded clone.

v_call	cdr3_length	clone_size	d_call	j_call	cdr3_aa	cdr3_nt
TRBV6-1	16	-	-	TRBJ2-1	CASSPHRGQISNEQFF	TGTGCCAGCAGTCCACACCGGGGCCAGATAAGCAATGAGCAGTTCTTC
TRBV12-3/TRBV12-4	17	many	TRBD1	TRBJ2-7	CASSRGTGTAYRYEQYF	TGTGCCAGCAGTAGGGGAACCGGGACAGCCTATAGGTACGAGCAGTACTTC
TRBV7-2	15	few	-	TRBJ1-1	CASSAVSLSNTEAFF	TGTGCCAGCAGCGCCGTCAGCCTGTCGAACACTGAAGCTTTCTTT
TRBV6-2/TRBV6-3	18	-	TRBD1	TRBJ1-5	CASSYGGHQGGLNQPQHF	TGTGCCAGCAGTTATGGGGGGCATCAGGGGGGTCTAAATCAGCCCCAGCATTTT
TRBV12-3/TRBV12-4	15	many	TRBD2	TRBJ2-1	CASRETSGSYNEQFF	TGTGCCAGCAGAGAGACTAGCGGGAGTTACAATGAGCAGTTCTTC
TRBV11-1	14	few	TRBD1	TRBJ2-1	CASSPRTGYNEQFF	TGTGCCAGCAGCCCCAGGACAGGTTACAATGAGCAGTTCTTC
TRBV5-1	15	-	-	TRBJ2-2	CASSLLGQDTGELFF	TGCGCCAGCAGCCTACTCGGGCAGGACACCGGGGAGCTGTTTTTT
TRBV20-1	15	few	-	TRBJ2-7	CSASKMDGPSYEQYF	TGCAGTGCTAGCAAGATGGACGGGCCCTCCTACGAGCAGTACTTC
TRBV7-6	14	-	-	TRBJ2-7	CASSLDGGFYEQYF	TGTGCCAGCAGCTTAGATGGAGGTTTCTACGAGCAGTACTTC
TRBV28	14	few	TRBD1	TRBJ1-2	CASSLLRTGYGYTF	TGTGCCAGCAGTTTGTTGAGGACAGGTTATGGCTACACCTTC
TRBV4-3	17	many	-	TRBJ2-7	CASSQELWAGPSDEQYF	TGCGCCAGCAGCCAAGAGCTGTGGGCAGGCCCCTCGGACGAGCAGTACTTC
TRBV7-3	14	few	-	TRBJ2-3	CATALGDGTDTQYF	TGTGCCACTGCACTAGGGGATGGCACAGATACGCAGTATTTT
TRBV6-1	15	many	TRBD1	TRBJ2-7	CASSEEGAYSYEQYF	TGTGCCAGCAGTGAAGAGGGGGCCTACTCCTACGAGCAGTACTTC
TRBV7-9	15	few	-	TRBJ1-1	CASSARTDLNTEAFF	TGTGCCAGCAGCGCCCGGACAGACCTGAACACTGAAGCTTTCTTT
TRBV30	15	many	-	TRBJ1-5	CAWSVRAHSNQPQHF	TGTGCCTGGAGTGTTAGAGCTCATAGCAATCAGCCCCAGCATTTT
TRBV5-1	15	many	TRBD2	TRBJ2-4	CASSRTSGEPNIQYF	TGCGCCAGCAGCCGGACTAGCGGAGAACCAAACATTCAGTACTTC
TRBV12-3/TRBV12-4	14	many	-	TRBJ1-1	CASSLIAGRTEAFF	TGTGCCAGCAGTTTAATAGCAGGCCGCACTGAAGCTTTCTTT
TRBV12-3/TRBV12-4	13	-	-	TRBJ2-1	CASRPTGFNEQFF	TGTGCCAGCAGACCGACAGGTTTTAATGAGCAGTTCTTC
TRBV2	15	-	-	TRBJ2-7	CASSEDGKGVYEQYF	TGTGCCAGCAGTGAAGATGGCAAAGGGGTCTACGAGCAGTACTTC
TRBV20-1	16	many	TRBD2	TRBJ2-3	CSARDPAGGHTDTQYF	TGCAGTGCTAGAGATCCTGCGGGGGGCCACACAGATACGCAGTATTTT
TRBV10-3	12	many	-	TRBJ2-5	CATAPSTETQYF	TGTGCCACCGCTCCCTCGACGGAGACCCAGTACTTC
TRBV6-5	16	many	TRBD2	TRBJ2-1	CASSYSSGSSYNEQFF	TGTGCCAGCAGTTACTCGAGCGGGAGCTCCTACAATGAGCAGTTCTTC
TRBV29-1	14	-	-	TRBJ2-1	CSVGRGAAYNEQFF	TGCAGCGTTGGTCGCGGAGCTGCCTACAATGAGCAGTTCTTC
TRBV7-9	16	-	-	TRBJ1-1	CASSLGSVRTNTEAFF	TGTGCCAGCAGCTTAGGGTCGGTCAGAACGAACACTGAAGCTTTCTTT
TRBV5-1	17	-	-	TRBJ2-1	CASSLVVGGIGFSEQFF	TGCGCCAGCAGCTTGGTGGTTGGCGGGATAGGTTTTAGTGAGCAGTTCTTC
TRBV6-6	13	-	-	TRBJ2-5	CASTSQGEETQYF	TGTGCCAGCACCTCCCAGGGAGAGGAGACCCAGTACTTC
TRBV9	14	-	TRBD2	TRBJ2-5	CASSPTSEKETQYF	TGTGCCAGCAGCCCGACTAGCGAGAAAGAGACCCAGTACTTC
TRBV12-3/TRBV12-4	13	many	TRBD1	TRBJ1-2	CASSYGQGYGYTF	TGTGCCAGCAGCTACGGACAGGGCTATGGCTACACCTTC
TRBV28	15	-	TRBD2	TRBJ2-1	CASSLRPSGLNEQFF	TGTGCCAGCAGTTTAAGGCCTAGCGGACTCAATGAGCAGTTCTTC
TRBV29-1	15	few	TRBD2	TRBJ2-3	CSVLGGTSPTDTQYF	TGCAGCGTTCTGGGGGGGACTTCCCCAACAGATACGCAGTATTTT
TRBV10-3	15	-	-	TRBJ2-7	CAISPWGRETYEQYF	TGTGCCATCAGTCCGTGGGGGCGGGAGACTTACGAGCAGTACTTC
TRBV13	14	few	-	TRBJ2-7	CASSSGRLVYEQYF	TGTGCCAGCAGCTCTGGACGTCTCGTCTACGAGCAGTACTTC
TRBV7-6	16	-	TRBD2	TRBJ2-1	CASSLVPSGPYNEQFF	TGTGCCAGCAGCTTAGTGCCTAGCGGGCCCTACAATGAGCAGTTCTTC
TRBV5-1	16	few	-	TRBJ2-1	CASSLPKGPFYNEQFF	TGCGCCAGCAGCTTGCCGAAAGGGCCGTTCTACAATGAGCAGTTCTTC
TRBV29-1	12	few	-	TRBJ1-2	CSVRQADYGYTF	TGCAGCGTTCGACAGGCGGACTATGGCTACACCTTC
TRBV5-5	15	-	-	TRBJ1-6	CASSLWAGMGSPLHF	TGTGCCAGCAGCTTGTGGGCAGGAATGGGATCACCCCTCCACTTT
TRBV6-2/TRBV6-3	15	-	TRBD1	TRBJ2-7	CASSYQRGQWYEQYF	TGTGCCAGCAGTTACCAGAGGGGGCAATGGTACGAGCAGTACTTC
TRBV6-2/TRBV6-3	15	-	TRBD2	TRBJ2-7	CASTSPSGRRYEQYF	TGTGCCAGCACCTCACCTAGCGGGAGACGGTACGAGCAGTACTTC
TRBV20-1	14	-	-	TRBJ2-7	CSARGVWQAYEQYF	TGCAGTGCTAGAGGGGTGTGGCAGGCCTACGAGCAGTACTTC
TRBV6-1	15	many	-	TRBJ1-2	CASSTRDDKSGGYTF	TGTGCCAGCAGTACGCGGGACGATAAGTCGGGTGGCTACACCTTC
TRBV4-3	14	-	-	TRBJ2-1	CASSQERFRNEQFF	TGCGCCAGCAGCCAAGAAAGATTTCGCAATGAGCAGTTCTTC
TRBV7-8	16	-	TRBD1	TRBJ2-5	CASSLPRDRYQETQYF	TGTGCCAGCAGCTTACCCCGGGACAGGTACCAAGAGACCCAGTACTTC
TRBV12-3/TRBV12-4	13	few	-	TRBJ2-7	CASSQWERDEQYF	TGTGCCAGCAGCCAATGGGAGCGCGACGAGCAGTACTTC
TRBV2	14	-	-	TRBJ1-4	CASSVGSGYEKLFF	TGTGCCAGCAGTGTCGGGTCTGGTTATGAAAAACTGTTTTTT